This T cell receptor beta chain originates from a study of CD8+CD57+ T cells in acquired aplastic anemia. In this sample, this clonotype turned up a few times. Per germline, CDR1 SGDLS and CDR2 YYNGEE. There are 14 residues in the CDR3. V gave up 0 bases and J gave up 3 bases; unmatched junction bases: 1. Using genomic DNA as the template, TCR beta VDJ and CDR3 profiling was carried out. TCRdb re-derived calls from the reads in MiXCR, one entry per CDR3 protein. Seen here are more than 250,000 distinct CDR3 sequences, roughly 50% observed once, and the top ten hold around 8%. The material sequenced was sorted CD4+, CD8+, or CD8+CD57+ T cells (not recorded which) from PBMCs. The TCR comes from a human donor with severe aplastic anemia or a healthy control (not recorded which). V is TRBV9 and J is TRBJ2-7; 9 nucleotides line up with TRBD1. CDR3 protein: CASSVVDRGYEQYF. CDR3 DNA: TGTGCCAGCAGCGTAGTGGACAGGGGCTACGAGCAGTACTTC. The complete variable domain, with remaining parts taken from reference TRBV9 and TRBJ2-7, reads DSGVTQTPKHLITATGQRVTLRCSPRSGDLSVYWYQQSLDQGLQFLIQYYNGEERAKGNILERFSAQQFPDLHSELNLSSLELGDSALYFCASSVVDRGYEQYFGPGTRLTVT.